These 32 T cell receptor beta chains were sequenced from one sample in a study of T cells expressing NK-cell markers. TCRdb re-called the 5' RACE reads and gives one entry per CDR3 protein, without DNA. This sample's table has approximately 440,000 distinct CDR3 sequences. The sequencing input was blood T cells: a sorted CD56 or NKG2C T cell subset, CD4+ or CD8+ T cells, or bulk PBMC T cells (not recorded which). The receptors were gathered from a woman in her fifties or sixties in good health.

The chain links TRBV29-1 to TRBJ2-7; TCRdb selects TRBD2, and the lack of DNA leaves this call unchecked. The length of the CDR3 is 12 residues. Per germline, CDR1 SQVTM and CDR2 ANQGSEA. The chain's CDR3 is CSVRLAGGEQYF.

V and J are TRBV2 and TRBJ2-1. Germline-derived CDR1 and CDR2 are SNHLY and FYNNEI. The CDR3 is 14 amino acids. CDR3 protein: CASMVGLTNNEQFF.

The chain is built from TRBV14 and TRBJ2-2; checking the TCRdb D call of TRBD2 is not possible without DNA. In germline, CDR1 is SGHDN, CDR2 FVKESK. The CDR3 spans 17 residues. The CDR3 loop reads CASSQDFTSGNTGELFF.

J is TRBJ2-7 and V is TRBV7-2. Per germline, CDR1 SGHTA and CDR2 FQGNSA. This CDR3 spans 12 amino acids. This chain's CDR3 is CASSPRTWEQYF.

The chain employs TRBV11-2 and TRBJ2-5. The CDR3 runs to 15 residues. Looked up from germline, CDR1 is SGHAT and CDR2 is FQNNGV. This CDR3 reads CASSPGMRDQETQYF.

V and J are TRBV5-1 and TRBJ1-4. This CDR3 is built from 15 residues. Germline CDR1 is SGHRS and CDR2 is YFSETQ. The CDR3 sequence: CASSLETTSSGKLFF.

The chain is built from TRBV12-3 or TRBV12-4 and TRBJ2-1; TCRdb picks TRBD2, but there is no DNA to check that call. There are 15 residues in the CDR3. The CDR3: CASSFGWEGRNEQFF.

The genes are TRBV12-3 or TRBV12-4 and TRBJ2-1; TCRdb names TRBD2, which stays unverified in the absence of DNA. The CDR3 loop spans 14 amino acids. The CDR3 loop reads CASSYSGGYNEQFF.

CDR3 protein: CRGRTRDQLKDEQFF. This chain connects TRBV20-1 to TRBJ2-1; there is no DNA to check the TCRdb D call of TRBD1. Germline V gene sequence: CDR1 DFQATT, CDR2 SNEGSKA (reference sequence). The CDR3 has 15 residues.

V gene TRBV9 combines with J gene TRBJ2-3; the D gene TCRdb calls, TRBD2, cannot be checked with no DNA. Germline-derived CDR1 and CDR2 are SGDLS and YYNGEE. CDR3 length equals 16 residues. The CDR3 reads CASSVAASGSLHTQYF.

This chain connects TRBV12-3 or TRBV12-4 to TRBJ1-6. The CDR3 runs to 12 residues. CDR3 amino acids: CASSLQGGPLHF.

This chain uses TRBV7-9 with TRBJ2-7; TCRdb returns TRBD2, unconfirmable since there is no DNA. The CDR3 is made up of 14 amino acids. The V gene's germline CDR1 is SEHNR and CDR2 FQNEAQ (reference sequence). CDR3 region: CAIRLAAGSHEQYF.

This chain links TRBV6-2 or TRBV6-3 with TRBJ2-1. Germline CDR1 reads MNHEY; CDR2 reads SVGEGT. The CDR3 is 11 amino acids. The CDR3 sequence is CATAVGDEQFF.

The chain couples TRBV24-1 to TRBJ2-1; TCRdb gives TRBD2 as the D gene, but with no DNA this cannot be confirmed. This CDR3 has 14 amino acids. Per germline, CDR1 KGHDR and CDR2 SFDVKD. The CDR3 protein is CATTRTSGSFGQFF.

The V and J genes are TRBV2 and TRBJ1-1; TCRdb gives TRBD1 as the D gene, but with no DNA this cannot be confirmed. The CDR3 contains 13 residues. Germline CDR1 reads SNHLY; CDR2 reads FYNNEI. The CDR3 here is CATSQSGGTEAFF.

The genes are TRBV4-2 and TRBJ2-3; TCRdb's D call of TRBD2 is untestable without DNA. From germline, CDR1 is LGHNA and CDR2 YNFKEQ. CDR3 length equals 16 residues. The CDR3 reads CASSQDEGLAVSSQYF.

The genes are TRBV12-3 or TRBV12-4 and TRBJ1-2. The CDR3 runs 15 residues. The CDR3 loop is CASSLTGTPGRGYTF.

This chain joins TRBV5-1 and TRBJ2-1; the TCRdb D gene call, TRBD2, has no DNA to confirm it. This CDR3 comprises 14 residues. CDR1 is SGHRS and CDR2 is YFSETQ in the germline V gene. CDR3 sequence: CASSLDGTGTHQFF.

The chain combines TRBV5-1 with TRBJ2-3; absent DNA, TCRdb's TRBD2 call cannot be checked. The germline V gene has CDR1 SGHRS and CDR2 YFSETQ. CDR3 length: 15 amino acids. CDR3: CASSIYGRRADTQYF.

The CDR3 sequence is CASSLERAGVGKEQFF. The genes are TRBV7-8 and TRBJ2-1; with no DNA, the TCRdb D assignment of TRBD2 cannot be verified. This CDR3 is 16 amino acids long. Germline CDR1 reads SGHVS; CDR2 reads FQNEAQ.

V is TRBV15 and J is TRBJ2-5; as DNA is missing, the TRBD1 call by TCRdb cannot be tested. There are 15 residues in the CDR3. Germline V CDR1 and CDR2: LNHNV, YYDKDF (reference sequence). The CDR3 sequence is CATSRDQGRVETQYF.

This chain uses TRBV4-1 with TRBJ1-2; TCRdb proposes TRBD1, but this gene call is untestable without DNA. This CDR3 comprises 18 residues. Germline CDR1 is MGHRA and CDR2 is YSYEKL. CDR3: CASSQDPLRVGADYGYTF.

The chain combines TRBV27 with TRBJ1-1. Germline V gene sequence: CDR1 MNHEY, CDR2 SMNVEV (reference sequence). The CDR3 sequence is 14 residues long. The CDR3 is CASSRIDRNTEAFF.

V and J are TRBV5-1 and TRBJ2-1; the TCRdb call, TRBD1, lacks DNA for checking. This CDR3 region has 16 residues. Germline assignment: CDR1 SGHRS and CDR2 YFSETQ. CDR3 sequence: CASSSVRGGIYNEQFF.

The V and J genes are TRBV12-3 or TRBV12-4 and TRBJ2-1; TCRdb gives TRBD1 as the D gene, but with no DNA this cannot be confirmed. The CDR3 covers 17 residues. The CDR3 here is CASTEWTGGLAYNEQFF.

The chain uses TRBV27 and TRBJ1-1. Per germline, CDR1 MNHEY and CDR2 SMNVEV (reference sequence). The CDR3 covers 17 residues. The CDR3 region is CASSLSRMREVHTEAFF.

The V call is TRBV12-3 or TRBV12-4, the J call TRBJ2-5; TCRdb gives TRBD1 as the D gene, but with no DNA this cannot be confirmed. The CDR3 extends over 15 amino acids. CDR3 sequence: CASSFLGAGGETQYF.

The rearrangement uses TRBV24-1 and TRBJ2-1; TCRdb's D call, TRBD1, is unchecked because there is no DNA. Germline V gene data show CDR1 as KGHDR and CDR2 as SFDVKD. This CDR3 contains 19 residues. The CDR3: CATSDLPRSPSGGYNEQFF.

The V call is TRBV7-2, the J call TRBJ2-1; TCRdb's D gene call, TRBD2, goes unchecked for lack of DNA. The CDR3 runs to 14 residues. Germline CDR1 is SGHTA and CDR2 is FQGNSA. CDR3 amino acids: CASRTSGYYNEQFF.

This rearrangement joins TRBV11-2 to TRBJ1-1. Germline V lookup: CDR1 SGHAT, CDR2 FQNNGV. The CDR3 runs 17 residues. The CDR3 loop reads CASGPRFGNNMNTEAFF.

The genes are TRBV15 and TRBJ1-4; without DNA, the TCRdb call of TRBD1 cannot be checked. The CDR3 is 14 residues long. CDR1 LNHNV and CDR2 YYDKDF come from the germline V gene (reference sequence). The CDR3 region is CATSSSGFGEKLFF.

This chain joins TRBV20-1 and TRBJ2-1; as DNA is missing, the TRBD1 call by TCRdb cannot be tested. Germline V CDR1 and CDR2: DFQATT, SNEGSKA (reference sequence). The CDR3 extends over 15 amino acids. CDR3 sequence: CSAGGQRTWDNEQFF.